This T cell receptor (beta chain) came from a study of OX40 agonist ivuxolimab in advanced cancers. Study-level information: Those enrolled were 82.7% male, with a mean age of about 66 years and ages from 23 to 79. Study findings and constraints: Expanded clones belonging to CD8+ T cells outnumbered, on average, those of CD4+. Low clonal expansion, among the lowest seen, marked partial responders at 0.1-3.0 mg/kg.

CDR1 and CDR2 (germline): SGDLS, YYNGEE. Trimming shortened V by 4 bases and J by 0 bases, and 13 bases separated the two germline ends. This CDR3 is 15 amino acids long. The table came from immunoSEQ multiplex PCR; TCRdb's copy has only in-frame clones and leaves some out. The table has tens of thousands of clones, around 87% seen once. Remarks on this clone: As yet, its antigen is unknown.

This receptor was taken from an adult with an advanced solid tumor such as melanoma, head and neck, liver or kidney cancer. The chain recombines TRBV9 with TRBJ1-1, with TRBD1 as a possible D gene (5 bases). Sequenced material: CD4+ or CD8+ T cells sorted from blood, taken in a trial of the OX40 agonist ivuxolimab. CDR3 amino acids: CASSPSGTVNTEAFF. The CDR3 DNA reads TGTGCCAGCAGCCCTAGTGGGACCGTGAACACTGAAGCTTTCTTT.